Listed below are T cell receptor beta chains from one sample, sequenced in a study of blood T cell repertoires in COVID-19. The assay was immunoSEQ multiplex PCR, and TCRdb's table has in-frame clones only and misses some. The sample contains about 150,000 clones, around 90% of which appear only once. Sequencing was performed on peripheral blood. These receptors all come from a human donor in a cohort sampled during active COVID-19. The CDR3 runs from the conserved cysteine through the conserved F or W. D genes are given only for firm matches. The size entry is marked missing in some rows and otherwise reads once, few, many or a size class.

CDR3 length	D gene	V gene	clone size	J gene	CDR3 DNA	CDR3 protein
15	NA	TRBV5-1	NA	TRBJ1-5	TGCGCCAGCAGCTTGGGACTTCAAGTAAATCAGCCCCAGCATTTT	CASSLGLQVNQPQHF
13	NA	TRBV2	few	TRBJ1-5	TGTGCCAGCAGTACAAGGGGGTACCAGCCCCAGCATTTT	CASSTRGYQPQHF
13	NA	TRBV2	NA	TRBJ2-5	TGTGCCAGCAGTGAAACATTCCAAGAGACCCAGTACTTC	CASSETFQETQYF
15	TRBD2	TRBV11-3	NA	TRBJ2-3	TGTGCCAGCGGAGTGACTAGCGGTACCACAGATACGCAGTATTTT	CASGVTSGTTDTQYF
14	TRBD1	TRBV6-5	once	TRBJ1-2	TGTGCCAGCAGCCCGACAGGGCCTAACTATGGCTACACCTTC	CASSPTGPNYGYTF
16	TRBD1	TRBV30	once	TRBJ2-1	TGTGCCTGGCATACCCGGGACAGGGGAACCTACAATGAGCAGTTCTTC	CAWHTRDRGTYNEQFF
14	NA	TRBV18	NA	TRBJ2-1	TGTGCCAGCTCACCATCTCTGGCTGGCAATGAGCAGTTCTTC	CASSPSLAGNEQFF
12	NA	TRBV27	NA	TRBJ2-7	TGTGCCAGTTTAGGGGCCGGGGGCGAGCAGTACTTC	CASLGAGGEQYF
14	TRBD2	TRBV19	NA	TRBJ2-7	TGTGCCAGTAGTATAGGCGCGGGAGTGGTCGAGCAGTACTTC	CASSIGAGVVEQYF
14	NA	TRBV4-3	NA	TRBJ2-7	TGCGCCAGCAGCCAAGGACTAGTTTCGTACGAGCAGTACTTC	CASSQGLVSYEQYF
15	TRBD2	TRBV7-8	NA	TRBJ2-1	TGTGCCAGCAGCCCTGAGCGGGGAACCTACAATGAGCAGTTCTTC	CASSPERGTYNEQFF
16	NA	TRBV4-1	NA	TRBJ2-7	TGCGCCAGCAGCCTCAGCGAGGGCAGAGACGACTACGAGCAGTACTTC	CASSLSEGRDDYEQYF
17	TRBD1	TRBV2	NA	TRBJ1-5	TGTGCCAGCAGCCGACCCCAGACAGGGAGTGTGAGTCAGCCCCAGCATTTT	CASSRPQTGSVSQPQHF
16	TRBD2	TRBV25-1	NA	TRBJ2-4	TGTGCCAGCAGTGGATACCTAGCGGGGGGGCCGGACATTCAGTACTTC	CASSGYLAGGPDIQYF
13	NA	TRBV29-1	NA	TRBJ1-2	TGCAGCGTTGACCTAACGGGGGACTATGGCTACACCTTC	CSVDLTGDYGYTF
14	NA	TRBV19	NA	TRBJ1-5	TGTGCCAGTAGTATAGAGGGGCTGGTTCAGCCCCAGCATTTT	CASSIEGLVQPQHF
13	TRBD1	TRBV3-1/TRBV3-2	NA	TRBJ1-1	TGTGCCAGCAGCCAGACAGGGGACACTGAAGCTTTCTTT	CASSQTGDTEAFF
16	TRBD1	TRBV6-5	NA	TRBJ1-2	TGTGCCAGCAGTTACTCTGCGGCAGGGGGAAGATATGGCTACACCTTC	CASSYSAAGGRYGYTF
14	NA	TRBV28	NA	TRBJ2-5	TGTGCCAGCAGTTTAGCGGGTGTACAAGAGACCCAGTACTTC	CASSLAGVQETQYF
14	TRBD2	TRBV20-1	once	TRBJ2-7	TGCAGTGCTAGTATGGGACTAGCCCACTACGAGCAGTACTTC	CSASMGLAHYEQYF
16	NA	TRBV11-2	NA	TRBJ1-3	TGTGCCAGCAGCTTAGATATTGGGGCATCTGGAAACACCATATATTTT	CASSLDIGASGNTIYF
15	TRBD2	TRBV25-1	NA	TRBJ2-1	TGTGCCAGCAGGACTAGCGGGGGGCCCTACAATGAGCAGTTCTTC	CASRTSGGPYNEQFF
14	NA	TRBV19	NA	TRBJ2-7	TGTGCCAGTAGTATAAATTCCCAGTACTACGAGCAGTACTTC	CASSINSQYYEQYF
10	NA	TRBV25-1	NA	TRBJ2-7	TGTGCCAGCAGTGGAGACGAGCAGTACTTC	CASSGDEQYF
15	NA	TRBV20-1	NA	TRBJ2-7	TGCAGTGCTAGTGGACCGGACAGCCTTTTCTACGAGCAGTACTTC	CSASGPDSLFYEQYF
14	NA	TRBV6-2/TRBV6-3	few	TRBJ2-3	TGTGCCAGCAGTTACAGCACAGCCACAGATACGCAGTATTTT	CASSYSTATDTQYF
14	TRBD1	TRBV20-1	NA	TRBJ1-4	TGCAGTGCAAGTGGTGGGACAGGGAGTGAAAAACTGTTTTTT	CSASGGTGSEKLFF
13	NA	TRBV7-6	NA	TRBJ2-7	TGTGCCAGCAGCCATATAGCCTCCTACGAGCAGTACTTC	CASSHIASYEQYF
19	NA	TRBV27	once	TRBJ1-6	TGTGCCAGCAGTTCTTCACAGGGTCGGTTTAGTTCCTATAATTCACCCCTCCACTTT	CASSSSQGRFSSYNSPLHF
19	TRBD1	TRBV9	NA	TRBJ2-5	TGTGCCAGCAGCGTAGAAGGGACAGGGGGAGCTCTTTACCAAGAGACCCAGTACTTC	CASSVEGTGGALYQETQYF
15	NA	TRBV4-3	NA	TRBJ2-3	TGCGCCAGCAGCCAAGAGCGGGGGCCCACAGATACGCAGTATTTT	CASSQERGPTDTQYF
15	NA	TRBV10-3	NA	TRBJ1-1	TGTGCCATCAGTGATAGGACGCGGACAAACACTGAAGCTTTCTTT	CAISDRTRTNTEAFF
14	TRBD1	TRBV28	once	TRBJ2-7	TGTGCCAGCAGGGGGACAGGGGAGGGATACGAGCAGTACTTC	CASRGTGEGYEQYF
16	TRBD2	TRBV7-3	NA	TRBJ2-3	TGTGCCAGCAGCCAGACTAGCGGGGCCAGCACAGATACGCAGTATTTT	CASSQTSGASTDTQYF
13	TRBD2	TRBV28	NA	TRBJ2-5	TGTGCCAGCAGTTTCGCGGGGGAAGAGACCCAGTACTTC	CASSFAGEETQYF
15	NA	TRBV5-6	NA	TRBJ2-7	TGTGCCAGCAGCTTCCCCGGCAGGGGGGTCTACGAGCAGTACTTC	CASSFPGRGVYEQYF
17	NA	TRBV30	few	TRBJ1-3	TGTGCCTGGAGTGATCGCCTGCGCAGGGCCTCTGGAAACACCATATATTTT	CAWSDRLRRASGNTIYF
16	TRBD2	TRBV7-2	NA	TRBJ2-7	TGTGCCAGCAGACCCGCGGGTAGCGGGGTCTCCTACGAGCAGTACTTC	CASRPAGSGVSYEQYF
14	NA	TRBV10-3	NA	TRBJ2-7	TGTGCCATCAGCGATTGGCAGGGGGGCGACGAGCAGTACTTC	CAISDWQGGDEQYF
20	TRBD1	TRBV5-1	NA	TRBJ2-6	TGCGCCAGCAGCCCCCAGTCTATGTCAGGGGGTAGTTTAGGGGCCAACGTCCTGACTTTC	CASSPQSMSGGSLGANVLTF
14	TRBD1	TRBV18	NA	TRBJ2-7	TGTGCCAGCTCACCGGGACAGGGGATGAACGAGCAGTACTTC	CASSPGQGMNEQYF
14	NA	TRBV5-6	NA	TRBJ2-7	TGTGCCAGCACTCCTCGTCTAGGGGCCTACGAGCAGTACTTC	CASTPRLGAYEQYF
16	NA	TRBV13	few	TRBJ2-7	TGTGCCAGCAGCCTACAATCGGGTATGTACTCCTACGAGCAGTACTTC	CASSLQSGMYSYEQYF
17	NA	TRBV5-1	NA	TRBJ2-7	TGCGCCAGCAGCTTGGCTGCACTAGCTGCGAGCTCCTACGAGCAGTACTTC	CASSLAALAASSYEQYF
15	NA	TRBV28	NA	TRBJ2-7	TGTGCCAGCAGTCCCCCCGGCGGCAAGACCCACGAGCAGTACTTC	CASSPPGGKTHEQYF
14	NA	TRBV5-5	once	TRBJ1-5	TGTGCCAGCAGCTTGGAGTTAGGGGGTCAGCCCCAGCATTTT	CASSLELGGQPQHF
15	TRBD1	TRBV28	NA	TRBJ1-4	TGTGCCAGCAGTTTACGACAGGGTGGGTTTGAAAAACTGTTTTTT	CASSLRQGGFEKLFF
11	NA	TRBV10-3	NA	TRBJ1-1	TGTGCCATCGGGGGGAGCACTGAAGCTTTCTTT	CAIGGSTEAFF
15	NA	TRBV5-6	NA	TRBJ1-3	TGTGCCAGCAGCTTCCGGGGAGTAGGTGGAAACACCATATATTTT	CASSFRGVGGNTIYF
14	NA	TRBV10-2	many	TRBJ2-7	TGCGCCAGCAGTGAGGGCGGAAGCTCCTACGAGCAGTACTTC	CASSEGGSSYEQYF